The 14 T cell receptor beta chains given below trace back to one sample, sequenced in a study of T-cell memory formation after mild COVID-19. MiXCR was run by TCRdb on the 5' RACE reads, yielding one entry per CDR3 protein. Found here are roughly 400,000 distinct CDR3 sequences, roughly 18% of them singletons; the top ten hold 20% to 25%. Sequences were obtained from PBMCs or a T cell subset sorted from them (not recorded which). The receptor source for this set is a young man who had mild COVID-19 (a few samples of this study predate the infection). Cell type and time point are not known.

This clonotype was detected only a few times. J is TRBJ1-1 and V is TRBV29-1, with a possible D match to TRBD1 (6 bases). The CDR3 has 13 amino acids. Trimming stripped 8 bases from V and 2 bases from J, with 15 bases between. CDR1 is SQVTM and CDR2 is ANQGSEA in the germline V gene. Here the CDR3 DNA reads TGCAGCTCCTCCGGGACAAGTAACACTGAAGCTTTCTTT. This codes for CSSSGTSNTEAFF.

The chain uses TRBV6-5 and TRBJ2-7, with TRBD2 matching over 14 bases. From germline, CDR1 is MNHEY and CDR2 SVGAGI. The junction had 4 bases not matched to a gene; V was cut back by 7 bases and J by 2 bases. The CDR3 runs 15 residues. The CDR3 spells CASTMTSGGAYEQYF. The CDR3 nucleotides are TGTGCCAGCACCATGACTAGCGGGGGGGCCTACGAGCAGTACTTC.

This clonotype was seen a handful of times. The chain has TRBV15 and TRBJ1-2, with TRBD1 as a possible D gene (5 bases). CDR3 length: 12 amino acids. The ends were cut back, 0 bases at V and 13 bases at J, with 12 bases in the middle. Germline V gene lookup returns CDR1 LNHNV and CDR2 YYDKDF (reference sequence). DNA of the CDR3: TGTGCCACCAGCAGAGATACTGGGGGATTCACCTTC. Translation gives CATSRDTGGFTF.

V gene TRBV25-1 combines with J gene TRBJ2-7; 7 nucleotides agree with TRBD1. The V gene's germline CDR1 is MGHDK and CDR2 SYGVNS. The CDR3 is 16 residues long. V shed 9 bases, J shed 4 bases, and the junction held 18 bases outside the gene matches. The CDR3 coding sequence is TGTGCCAGGCAAATAAAGGGACAGAGAGAAAGATACGAGCAGTACGTC. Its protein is CARQIKGQRERYEQYV.

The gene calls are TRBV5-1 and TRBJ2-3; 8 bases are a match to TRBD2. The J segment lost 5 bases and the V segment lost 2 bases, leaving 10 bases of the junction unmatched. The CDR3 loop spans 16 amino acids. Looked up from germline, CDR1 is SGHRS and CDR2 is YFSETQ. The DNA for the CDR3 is TGCGCCAGCAGCTTAACAGTAGCGGGGCTGTTAGATACGCAGTATTTT. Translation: CASSLTVAGLLDTQYF.

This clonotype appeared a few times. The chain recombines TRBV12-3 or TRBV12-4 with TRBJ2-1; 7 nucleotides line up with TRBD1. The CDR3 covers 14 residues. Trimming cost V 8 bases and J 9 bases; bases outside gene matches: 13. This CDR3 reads CASQEVTGVGEQFF. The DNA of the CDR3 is TGTGCCAGCCAAGAGGTAACAGGGGTAGGTGAGCAGTTCTTC.

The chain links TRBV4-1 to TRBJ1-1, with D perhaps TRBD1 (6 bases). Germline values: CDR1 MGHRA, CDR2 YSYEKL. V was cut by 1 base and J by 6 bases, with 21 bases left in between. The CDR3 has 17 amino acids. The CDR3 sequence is CASSQGGLQGYGAEAFF. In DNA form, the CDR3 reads TGCGCCAGCAGCCAAGGGGGCCTTCAGGGGTACGGCGCTGAAGCTTTCTTT.

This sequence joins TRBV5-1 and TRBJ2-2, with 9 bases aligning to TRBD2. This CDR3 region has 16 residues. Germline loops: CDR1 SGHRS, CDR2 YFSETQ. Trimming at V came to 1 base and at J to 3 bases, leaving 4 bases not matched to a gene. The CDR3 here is CASSLYRGGDTGELFF. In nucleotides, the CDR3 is TGCGCCAGCAGCTTGTATCGCGGGGGGGACACCGGGGAGCTGTTTTTT.

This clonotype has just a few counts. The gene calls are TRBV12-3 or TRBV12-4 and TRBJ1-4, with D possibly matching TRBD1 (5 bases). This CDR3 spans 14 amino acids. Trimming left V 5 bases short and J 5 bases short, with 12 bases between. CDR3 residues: CASSPRGGNEKLFF. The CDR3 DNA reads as TGTGCCAGCAGTCCGAGGGGAGGGAATGAAAAACTGTTTTTT.

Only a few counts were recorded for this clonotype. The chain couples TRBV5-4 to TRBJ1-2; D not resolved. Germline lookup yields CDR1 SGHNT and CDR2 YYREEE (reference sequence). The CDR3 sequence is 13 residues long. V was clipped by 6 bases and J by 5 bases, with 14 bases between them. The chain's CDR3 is CASIKDSRYGYTF. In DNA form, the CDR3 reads TGTGCCAGCATTAAAGACTCCCGATATGGCTACACCTTC.

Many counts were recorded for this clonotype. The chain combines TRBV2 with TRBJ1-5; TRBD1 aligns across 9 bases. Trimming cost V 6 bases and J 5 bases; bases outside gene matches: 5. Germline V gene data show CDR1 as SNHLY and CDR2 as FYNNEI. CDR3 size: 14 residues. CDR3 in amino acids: CASRIGQGHQPQHF. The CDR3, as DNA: TGTGCCAGCAGGATTGGACAGGGGCATCAGCCCCAGCATTTT.

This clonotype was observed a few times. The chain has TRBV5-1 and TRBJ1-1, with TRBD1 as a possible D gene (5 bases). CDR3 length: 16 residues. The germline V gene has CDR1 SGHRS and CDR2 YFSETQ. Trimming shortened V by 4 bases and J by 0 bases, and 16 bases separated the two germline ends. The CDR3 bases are TGCGCCAGCAGCCCCGCACTGGGGGGGATGAACACTGAAGCTTTCTTT. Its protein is CASSPALGGMNTEAFF.

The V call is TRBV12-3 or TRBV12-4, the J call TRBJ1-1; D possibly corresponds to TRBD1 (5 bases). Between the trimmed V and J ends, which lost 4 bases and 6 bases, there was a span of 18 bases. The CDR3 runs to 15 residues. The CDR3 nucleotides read TGTGCCAGCAGTTACGGGACCCCAACCTTCCCTGAAGCTTTCTTT. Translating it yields CASSYGTPTFPEAFF.

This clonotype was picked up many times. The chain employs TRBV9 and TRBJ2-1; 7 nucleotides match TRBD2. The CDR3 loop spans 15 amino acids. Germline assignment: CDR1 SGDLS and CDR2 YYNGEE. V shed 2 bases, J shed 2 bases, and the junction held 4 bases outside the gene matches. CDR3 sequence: CASSVGGGAYNEQFF. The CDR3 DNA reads TGTGCCAGCAGCGTGGGCGGGGGAGCCTACAATGAGCAGTTCTTC.